One TCR beta chain is described in this entry. Its matching antigen is unknown. The CDR3 contains 18 residues. Trimming left V 0 bases short and J 4 bases short, with 21 bases between. Germline assignment: CDR1 LGHDT and CDR2 YNNKEL (reference sequence). This sample was included in a study of breast tumors, draining lymph nodes, adjacent tissues. General observations from the study: Tumors had less TCR diversity than lymph nodes, more than nontumor tissue.

Breast cancer patients provided tissue from their axillary draining lymph nodes. TCRdb re-analysed the multiplex PCR reads in MiXCR, keeping a single row per CDR3 protein. The sample includes about 270,000 distinct CDR3 sequences, more than 30% of them seen just once. The rearrangement uses TRBV3-1 and TRBJ2-5; the D is unclear. The sequenced material came from axillary lymph node tissue. The TCR sequence derives from a female donor with breast cancer. Some clones in this sample may be carry-over from other donors' samples. CDR3 amino acids: CASSQDSLGPHETETQYF. For the CDR3, the DNA is TGTGCCAGCAGCCAAGATTCCCTCGGCCCACATGAGACAGAGACCCAGTACTTC.